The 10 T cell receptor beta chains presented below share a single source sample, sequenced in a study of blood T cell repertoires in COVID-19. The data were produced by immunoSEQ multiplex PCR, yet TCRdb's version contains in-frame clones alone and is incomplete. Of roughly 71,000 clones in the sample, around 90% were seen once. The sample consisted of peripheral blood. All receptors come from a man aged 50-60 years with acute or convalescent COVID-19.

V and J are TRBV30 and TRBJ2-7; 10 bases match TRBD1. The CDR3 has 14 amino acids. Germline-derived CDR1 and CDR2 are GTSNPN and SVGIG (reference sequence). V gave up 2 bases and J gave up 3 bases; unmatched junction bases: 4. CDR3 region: CAWSLRTGGYEQYF. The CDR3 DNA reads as TGTGCCTGGAGTCTGAGGACAGGGGGCTACGAGCAGTACTTC.

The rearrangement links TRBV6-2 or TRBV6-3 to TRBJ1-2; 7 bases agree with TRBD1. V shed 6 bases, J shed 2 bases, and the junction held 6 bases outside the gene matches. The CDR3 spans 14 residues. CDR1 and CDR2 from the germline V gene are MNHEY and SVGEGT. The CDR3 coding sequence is TGTGCCAGCAGCCGACAGGGATTAAACTATGGCTACACCTTC. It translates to CASSRQGLNYGYTF.

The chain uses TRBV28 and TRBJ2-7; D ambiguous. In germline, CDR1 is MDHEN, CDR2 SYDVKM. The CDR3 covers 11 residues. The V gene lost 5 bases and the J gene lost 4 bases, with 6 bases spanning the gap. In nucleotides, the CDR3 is TGTGCCAGCAGTATCCAGTACGAGCAGTACTTC. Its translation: CASSIQYEQYF.

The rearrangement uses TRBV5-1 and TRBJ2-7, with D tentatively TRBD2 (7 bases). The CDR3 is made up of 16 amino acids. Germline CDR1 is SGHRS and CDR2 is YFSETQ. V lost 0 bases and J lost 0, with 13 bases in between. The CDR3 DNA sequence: TGCGCCAGCAGCTTGGGGGCGGGGGCCAGCTCCTACGAGCAGTACTTC. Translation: CASSLGAGASSYEQYF.

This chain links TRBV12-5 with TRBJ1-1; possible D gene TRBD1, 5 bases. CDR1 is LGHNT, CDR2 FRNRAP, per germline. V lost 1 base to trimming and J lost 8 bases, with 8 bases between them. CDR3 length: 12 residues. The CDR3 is CASGLDGGEAFF. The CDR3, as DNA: TGTGCTAGTGGTTTGGACGGGGGGGAAGCTTTCTTT.

The CDR3 sequence is CASSSSGVRAGETQYF. The DNA of the CDR3 is TGTGCCAGTAGTTCCTCAGGAGTTAGGGCGGGGGAGACCCAGTACTTC. This chain connects TRBV19 to TRBJ2-5, with D maybe TRBD2 (6 bases). Trimming pared 5 bases from V and 5 bases from J, leaving 21 bases between. Germline V gene sequence: CDR1 LNHDA, CDR2 SQIVND (reference sequence). The CDR3 is made up of 16 amino acids.

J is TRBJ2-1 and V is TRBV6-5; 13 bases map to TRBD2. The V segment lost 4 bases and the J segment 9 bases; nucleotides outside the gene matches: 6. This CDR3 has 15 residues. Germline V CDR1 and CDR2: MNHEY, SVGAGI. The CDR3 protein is CASSFTSGGAAEQFF. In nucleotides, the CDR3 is TGTGCCAGCAGTTTTACTAGCGGGGGGGCAGCTGAGCAGTTCTTC.

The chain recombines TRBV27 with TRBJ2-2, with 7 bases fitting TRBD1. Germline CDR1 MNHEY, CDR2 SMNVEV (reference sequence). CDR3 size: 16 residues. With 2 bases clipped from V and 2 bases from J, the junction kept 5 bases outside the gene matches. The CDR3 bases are TGTGCCAGCAGTTTAAGAGGGACAGCTAACACCGGGGAGCTGTTTTTT. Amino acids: CASSLRGTANTGELFF.

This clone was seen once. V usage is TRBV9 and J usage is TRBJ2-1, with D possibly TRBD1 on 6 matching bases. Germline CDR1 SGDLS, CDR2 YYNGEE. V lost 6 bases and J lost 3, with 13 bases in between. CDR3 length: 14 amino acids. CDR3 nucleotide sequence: TGTGCCAGCAACCAGGGGAACGACTACAATGAGCAGTTCTTC. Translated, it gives CASNQGNDYNEQFF. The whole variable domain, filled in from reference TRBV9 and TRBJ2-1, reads DSGVTQTPKHLITATGQRVTLRCSPRSGDLSVYWYQQSLDQGLQFLIQYYNGEERAKGNILERFSAQQFPDLHSELNLSSLELGDSALYFCASNQGNDYNEQFFGPGTRLTVL.

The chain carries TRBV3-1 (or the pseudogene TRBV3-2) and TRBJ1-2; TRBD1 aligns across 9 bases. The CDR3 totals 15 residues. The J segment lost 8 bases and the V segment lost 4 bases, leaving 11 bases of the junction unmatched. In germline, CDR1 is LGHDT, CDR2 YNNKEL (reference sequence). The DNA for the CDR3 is TGTGCCAGCAGCCCCCAGGGACAGGGATGGGGGGGCTACACCTTC. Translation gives CASSPQGQGWGGYTF.